What follows describes a single T cell receptor beta chain. Its antigen is undetermined. This entry is derived from a study of T cells in Graves' hyperthyroidism and ophthalmopathy. Study results and limitations: A median roughly six months before onset, the model predicted ophthalmopathy.

TCR beta CDR3 regions were amplified from RNA. The TCR CDR3 was amplified in a first-round RT-PCR using the HTBI primer set. TCRdb re-called the multiplex PCR reads through MiXCR, storing one row per CDR3 protein. This table has 550,000 to 600,000 distinct CDR3 sequences, approximately 15% appearing once. This CDR3 comprises 19 residues. In germline, CDR1 is MNHEY, CDR2 SMNVEV (reference sequence). V lost 0 bases to trimming and J lost 5 bases; unmatched junction nucleotides: 16. The sequenced material came from blood. The chain joins TRBV27 to TRBJ2-3, with 8 bases fitting TRBD2. This receptor was obtained from a young woman with Graves' ophthalmopathy. The CDR3 nucleotides are TGTGCCAGCAGTTTATCGAGCGGGAGCTTCCACCCACCCATAGATACGCAGTATTTT. The encoded protein is CASSLSSGSFHPPIDTQYF.